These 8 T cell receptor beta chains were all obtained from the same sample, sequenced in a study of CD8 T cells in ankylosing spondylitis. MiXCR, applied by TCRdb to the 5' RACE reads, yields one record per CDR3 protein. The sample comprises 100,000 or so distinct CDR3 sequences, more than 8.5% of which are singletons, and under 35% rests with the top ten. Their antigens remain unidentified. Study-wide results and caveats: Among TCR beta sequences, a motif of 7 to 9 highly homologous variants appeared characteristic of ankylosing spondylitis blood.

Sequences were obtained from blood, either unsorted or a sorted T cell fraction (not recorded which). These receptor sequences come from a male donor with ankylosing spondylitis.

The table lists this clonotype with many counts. The CDR3 protein is CATSDSGWEETQYF. CDR3 bases: TGTGCCACCAGTGATTCTGGATGGGAAGAGACCCAGTACTTC. The V and J genes are TRBV24-1 and TRBJ2-5; no clear D. This CDR3 spans 14 amino acids. The germline V and J ends were trimmed by 2 bases and 3 bases, with 9 bases remaining between them. Germline V gene sequence: CDR1 KGHDR, CDR2 SFDVKD.

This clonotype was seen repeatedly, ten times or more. This chain's CDR3 is CASSPGQGAFNEQFF. In nucleotides, the CDR3 is TGTGCCAGCAGCCCCGGACAGGGGGCTTTTAATGAGCAGTTCTTC. The chain links TRBV7-8 to TRBJ2-1, with 11 bases aligning to TRBD1. The CDR3 has 15 amino acids. V dropped 5 bases and J dropped 7; count of bases not matched to a gene: 7. CDR1 and CDR2 from the germline V gene are SGHVS and FQNEAQ.

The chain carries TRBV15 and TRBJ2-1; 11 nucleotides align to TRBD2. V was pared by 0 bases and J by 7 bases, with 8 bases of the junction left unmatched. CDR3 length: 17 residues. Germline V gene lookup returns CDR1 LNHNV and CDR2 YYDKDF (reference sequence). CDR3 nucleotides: TGTGCCACCAGCAGAGATTCACTAGCGGGAGTCCGGAATGAGCAGTTCTTC. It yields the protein CATSRDSLAGVRNEQFF.

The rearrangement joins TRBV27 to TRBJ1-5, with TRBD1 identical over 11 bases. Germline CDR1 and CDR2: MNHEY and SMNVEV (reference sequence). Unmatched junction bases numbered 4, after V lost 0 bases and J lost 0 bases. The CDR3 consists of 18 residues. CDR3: CASSLSGQGAISNQPQHF. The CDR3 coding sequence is TGTGCCAGCAGTTTATCTGGACAGGGGGCGATTAGCAATCAGCCCCAGCATTTT.

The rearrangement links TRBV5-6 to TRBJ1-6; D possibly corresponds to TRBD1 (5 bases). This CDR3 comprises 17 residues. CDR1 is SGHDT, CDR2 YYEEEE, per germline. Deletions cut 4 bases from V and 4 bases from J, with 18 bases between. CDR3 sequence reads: CASSKPRGGPYNSPLHF. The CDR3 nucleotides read TGTGCCAGCAGCAAACCGAGGGGCGGACCTTATAATTCACCCCTCCACTTT.

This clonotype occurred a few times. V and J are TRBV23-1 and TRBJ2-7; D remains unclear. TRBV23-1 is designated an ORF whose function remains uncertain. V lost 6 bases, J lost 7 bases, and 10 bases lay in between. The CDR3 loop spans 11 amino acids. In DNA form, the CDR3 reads TGCGCCAGCAGCCTTCTTTGGGAGCAGTACTTC. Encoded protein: CASSLLWEQYF.

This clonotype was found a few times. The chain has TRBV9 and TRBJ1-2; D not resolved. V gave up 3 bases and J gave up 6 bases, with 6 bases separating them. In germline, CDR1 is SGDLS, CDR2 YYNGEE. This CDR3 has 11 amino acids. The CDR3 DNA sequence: TGTGCCAGCAGCGCCGGGCATGGCTACACCTTC. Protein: CASSAGHGYTF.

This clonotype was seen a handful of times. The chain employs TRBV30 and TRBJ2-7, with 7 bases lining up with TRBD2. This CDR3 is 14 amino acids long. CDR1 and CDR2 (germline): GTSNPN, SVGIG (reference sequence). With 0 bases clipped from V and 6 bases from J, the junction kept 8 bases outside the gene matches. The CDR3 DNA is TGTGCCTGGAGTGTAGGAGCGGGATATGCCGAGCAGTACTTC. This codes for CAWSVGAGYAEQYF.